The entry below gives a single T cell receptor beta chain sequence along with its context. This clone was observed a few times. Its antigen remains unidentified. No qualities accompany the bases; no much larger clone lies one base away. Each collaborating institution followed its own protocols to collect whole blood in K2EDTA tubes. For TCRbeta analysis, collaborator samples were shipped as frozen whole blood, as isolated PBMCs, or as DNA extracted from either sample type. This sample stems from a study of blood T cell repertoires in COVID-19 (dated by TCRdb to 2020 to 2022). General notes on the study: The collaborator samples originated in the United States, Italy and Spain and spanned the acute and convalescent phases of COVID-19. The material from the prospective study consisted of cDNA or gDNA derived from T cells, B-cell-depleted T cells, or PBMCs. Deeply sampled blood TCRbeta repertoires from subjects exposed to, actively infected with, or recovered from COVID-19 were included in the dataset. The repertoires were released in a freely available public database intended as a resource for research on the immune response to SARS-CoV-2. The samples were drawn from two sources: the first 160 participants of the ongoing ImmuneRACE study, and 1,200 or so subjects contributed by 6 global collaborators. A de-identified subject ID, COVID-19 status, age in years and sex were almost always included in the sample metadata. Where available, HLA class I and class II types were obtained from metadata supplied by the sample provider rather than from assay-based typing.

Sequences KGHDR (CDR1) and SFDVKD (CDR2) are obtained from the germline V gene. The cysteine opens and the phenylalanine closes a CDR3 of 12 amino acids. The retained sequence is limited to the CDR3, 36 bases, with the frame set at the first base. V is reduced by 1 base and J by 10 bases, leaving a spacing of 7 bases between them. Paper-wide results and their limitations: Clinical and demographic metadata were provided uncurated, with the amount varying by source and participant.

The immunoSEQ Assay, a bias-controlled multiplex PCR, was used to amplify TCRbeta CDR3 regions from genomic DNA. Under the source paper's analysis protocol: The number of nucleated cells in each sample was estimated from the amplification of reference gene primers within the assay. Sequence reads were collapsed and filtered to measure the absolute abundance of every unique TCRbeta CDR3 rearrangement. Productive Simpson clonality was computed per sample as the square root of Simpson's diversity index over productive rearrangements. TCRdb stores this immuneACCESS table with in-frame sequences only. Part of the clones is absent; in the studies checked, under half of the shortfall reflects unresolved V genes, and no reason is known for the rest. V and J calls and clone size follow that table, whereas D and trimming were derived from the DNA. The sample data list 150,000 or so clones, and about 88% of these were observed just once. About a quarter of the sample comes from the top ten.

The sequencing sample was made of peripheral blood. The rearrangement joined TRBV24-1 to TRBJ1-5; the D gene cannot be named for sure. This clonotype was sampled from a man between 60 and 75 years old with acute or convalescent COVID-19. The DNA is TGTGCCACCAGTGATTTTGGGCGTCCCCAGCATTTT. Its amino acids are CATSDFGRPQHF.